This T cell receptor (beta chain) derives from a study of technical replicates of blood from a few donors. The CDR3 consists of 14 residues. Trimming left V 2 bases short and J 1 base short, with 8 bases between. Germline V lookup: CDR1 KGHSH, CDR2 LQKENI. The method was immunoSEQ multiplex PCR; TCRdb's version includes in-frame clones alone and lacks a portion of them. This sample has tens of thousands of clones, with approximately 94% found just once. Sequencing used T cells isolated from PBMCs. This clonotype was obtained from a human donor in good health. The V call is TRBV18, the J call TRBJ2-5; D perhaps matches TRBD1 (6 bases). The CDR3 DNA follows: TGTGCCAGCTCACCATTGGACAGCCAAGAGACCCAGTACTTC. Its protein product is CASSPLDSQETQYF.